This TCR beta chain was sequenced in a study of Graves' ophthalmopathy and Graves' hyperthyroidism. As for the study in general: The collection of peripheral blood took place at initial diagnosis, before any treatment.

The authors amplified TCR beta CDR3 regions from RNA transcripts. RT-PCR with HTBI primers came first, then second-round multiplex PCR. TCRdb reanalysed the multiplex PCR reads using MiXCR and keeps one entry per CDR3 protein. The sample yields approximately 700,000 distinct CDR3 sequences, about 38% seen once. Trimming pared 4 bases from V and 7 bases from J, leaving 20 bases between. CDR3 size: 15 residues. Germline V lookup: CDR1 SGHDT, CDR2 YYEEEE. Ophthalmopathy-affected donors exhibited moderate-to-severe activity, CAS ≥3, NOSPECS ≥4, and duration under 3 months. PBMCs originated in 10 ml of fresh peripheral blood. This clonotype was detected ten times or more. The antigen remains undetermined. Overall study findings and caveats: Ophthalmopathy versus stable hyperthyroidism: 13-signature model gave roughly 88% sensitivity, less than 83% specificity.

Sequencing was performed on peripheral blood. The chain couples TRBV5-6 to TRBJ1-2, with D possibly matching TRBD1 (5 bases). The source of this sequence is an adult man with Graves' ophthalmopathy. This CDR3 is CASSLGSRGYIGYTF. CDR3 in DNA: TGTGCCAGCAGCCTGGGGAGTAGGGGCTACATTGGCTACACCTTC.